The 5 T cell receptor beta chains below were found in one sample sequenced in a study of T cells after yellow fever vaccination. TCRdb processed the 5' RACE reads anew with MiXCR; each CDR3 protein has one entry. The sample contains roughly 520,000 distinct CDR3 sequences, about a fifth of which appear only once. This material consisted of PBMCs, taken 20 to 25 days after the first yellow fever vaccination. The source of these receptors is a man aged 18-30 years who received the YFV17D yellow fever vaccine.

This clonotype was seen a handful of times. The chain has TRBV13 and TRBJ1-2; possible D gene TRBD1, 6 bases. CDR1 and CDR2 from the germline V gene are PRHDT and FYEKMQ (reference sequence). The CDR3 contains 13 residues. Trimming pared 6 bases from V and 5 bases from J, leaving 13 bases between. CDR3 sequence (DNA): TGTGCCAGCAGGCGGACAGCCTATTATGGCTACACCTTC. Its translation is CASRRTAYYGYTF.

This clonotype has a handful of counts. This rearrangement joins TRBV9 to TRBJ1-4, with 7 bases identical to TRBD1. The CDR3 runs 15 residues. V was clipped by 4 bases and J by 4 bases; unmatched bases: 7. CDR1 and CDR2 (germline): SGDLS, YYNGEE. The CDR3 DNA reads as TGTGCCAGCAGCCCCAGGGGGAGGGATAATGAAAAACTGTTTTTT. Its protein is CASSPRGRDNEKLFF. The full variable domain, with the rest looked up from reference TRBV9 and TRBJ1-4, is DSGVTQTPKHLITATGQRVTLRCSPRSGDLSVYWYQQSLDQGLQFLIQYYNGEERAKGNILERFSAQQFPDLHSELNLSSLELGDSALYFCASSPRGRDNEKLFFGSGTQLSVL.

This clonotype was seen a handful of times. The chain couples TRBV20-1 to TRBJ1-2; D is undetermined. The V and J ends lost 3 bases and 4 bases respectively, with 12 bases between them. The germline CDR1 and CDR2 sequences are DFQATT and SNEGSKA (reference sequence). This CDR3 has 13 amino acids. The CDR3, as DNA: TGCAGTGCTAGCCCCGGGCAGGCCTATGGCTACACCTTC. Translated: CSASPGQAYGYTF.

Only a few counts were recorded for this clonotype. The V call is TRBV10-3, the J call TRBJ1-3; D is unclear. V lost 6 bases, J lost 0 bases, and 9 bases lay in between. This CDR3 region has 14 residues. Germline CDR1 and CDR2: ENHRY and SYGVKD. In DNA form, the CDR3 reads TGTGCCATCAGCGACGCAAGCTCTGGAAACACCATATATTTT. Translated: CAISDASSGNTIYF.

The chain combines TRBV5-1 with TRBJ1-1; TRBD1 aligns across 10 bases. CDR1 and CDR2 (germline): SGHRS, YFSETQ. The CDR3 spans 16 residues. V lost 3 bases and J lost 0; bases outside the gene matches: 5. The DNA of the CDR3 is TGCGCCAGCAGCTCAGGACAGGGGGTCCTGAACACTGAAGCTTTCTTT. Translating gives CASSSGQGVLNTEAFF.